Detailed here is one TCR beta chain. Clones were sequenced by immunoSEQ multiplex PCR, and TCRdb holds only the in-frame ones, with some missing. Of 55,000 to 65,000 clones listed, 75% to 90% were seen once; the top ten hold around 3.8%. The germline V gene has CDR1 MNHNY and CDR2 SVGAGI (reference sequence). The CDR3 runs 14 residues. V lost 6 bases to trimming and J lost 1 base; unmatched junction nucleotides: 5. These data originate in a study of OX40 agonist ivuxolimab in advanced cancers. The source material was CD4+ or CD8+ T cells sorted from blood, sampled in a trial of the OX40 agonist ivuxolimab. The sequence derives from an adult with an advanced solid tumor such as melanoma, head and neck, liver or kidney cancer. This chain joins TRBV6-6 and TRBJ2-7; 8 nucleotides match TRBD1. The CDR3 sequence is CASSRGQGSYEQYF. In DNA form, the CDR3 reads TGTGCCAGCAGCCGAGGACAGGGATCCTACGAGCAGTACTTC.